This note documents a single T cell receptor beta chain sequence. This clone has only one observation. It has no known antigen specificity. No base qualities exist here, and no much larger clone lies one base off it. The immunoSEQ hsTCRB v3.0 assay was used at survey level resolution to sequence the TRB variable region. The targeted TRB sequencing depth was roughly 40,000-55,000 T-cell genomes per sample. Pooled TRB libraries were sequenced on an Illumina MiSeq with a v3 150-cycle kit. On the authors' methods: Repertoire analysis was performed in R inside a reproducible Nextflow workflow that covered QC, data transformation and analysis. LymphoSeq2, an R package for exploring AIRR-Seq data, was used to implement the custom analyses. A few samples yielding fewer than 5000 total TRB sequences were excluded, leaving 188 analyzed HIV repertoires. Among the approximately 190 retained HIV repertoires, approximately 59 were collected before ART initiation and around 130 after ART initiation. Each repertoire was downsampled to 5000 TRB nucleotide sequences, and summary statistics were averaged across 100 downsampling iterations. TRB sequences were retained for analysis only if CDR3 regions of at least seven amino acids were present. Diversity was assessed using a clonality score derived from Shannon entropy and using the Gini coefficient. In repertoire networks, the top 5000 CDR3 amino acid sequences were linked whenever an edit distance of one separated two sequences. Antigen specificity groups and MHC restriction were predicted for TRB CDR3 amino acid sequences with GLIPH2. To flag known CMV, EBV, HIV or tissue antigen associations, CDR3 amino acid sequences were matched against VDJdb and McPAS-TCR. Pre-ART, post-ART and control groups were compared with Wilcoxon signed-rank tests and Holm-Bonferroni correction. The table comes from immuneACCESS by way of TCRdb, which keeps in-frame sequences with V and J called. Part of the clones is missing from these tables; in studies checked, under half for an unresolved V gene and the rest for unknown reasons. The V and J calls and clone size were taken over from that table, and D and trimming were inferred from the DNA. Recorded for this sample are 20,000 or so clones; about 80% of them occurred a single time. The top ten clonotypes cover about 6.9% of the sample.

The germline V gene sets CDR1 to SNHLY and CDR2 to FYNNEI. V and J lose 7 bases and 5 bases, and a span of 17 bases separates them. Including cysteine and phenylalanine, the CDR3 has 14 amino acids. Only the CDR3 DNA is retained, 42 bases long and in frame from the first base. This record comes from a study of long-term antiretroviral therapy in people with HIV (dated by TCRdb to between 2022 and 2023). Regarding the complete study: Collection of the earliest samples took place about a decade ahead of the 2015 WHO recommendation for immediate ART, at a time when ART was typically delayed until CD4 counts fell. No cross-contamination during QIAcube processing was seen in test extractions of a monoclonal T-cell line run alongside 30 to 35 polyclonal samples. The cohort contributed over 150 cryopreserved PBMC samples from 30 adults with confirmed HIV infection, collected serially over a mean of approximately six years (range 1-12). A retrospective serial study tested whether changes in peripheral blood TRB repertoire composition and diversity were associated with ART initiation and durable HIV suppression. Of the approximately 30 participants with HIV, about a dozen were female.

Inclusion was restricted to participants for whom at least one PBMC sample before ART initiation and at least two post-ART samples were available. Treatment was received in the United States of America by all participants with HIV. Before DNA extraction, cryopreserved samples containing about 0.9-11 million PBMC were thawed and washed. At the time of the earliest PBMC sample, participants with HIV were aged between roughly 20 and 54 years. PBMC samples from each participant spanned 1-4 timepoints before ART initiation and 2-8 timepoints after ART initiation, with a median of 7 samples. For every participant, serial HIV viral load, CD4+ T-cell count, ART history and demographic data were obtained. Genomic DNA was extracted from unsorted PBMC with a Qiagen kit on a QIAcube, with processing performed in batches of 12 samples. Results the study describes overall, beyond this receptor: Owing to limited PBMC availability, only the TCR beta chain was sequenced, without alpha chain pairing. Inferences about post-ART repertoire changes were limited because no data were available on ART adherence, viral resistance or therapy changes. Expanded TRB clones identified before ART initiation dominated the repertoire at all time points, although this dominance fluctuated and declined in many PLHIV after ART. The samples span the years 2004 to 2017, and the ART regimens used may be less effective than current regimens. Starting ART was linked to a significant rise in TRB diversity, yet even after long-term ART the diversity remained significantly lower than in transplant donor controls. CDR3 length ranges in HIV repertoires were narrower than in controls, and network structure suggested an antigen-experienced repertoire with only a slight naive shift after ART. Because cell numbers in pre-ART samples were limited, unsorted PBMC were profiled instead of sorted CD4+ and CD8+ T cells.

The chain joins TRBV2 to TRBJ2-5, and perhaps TRBD2 as D gene, on 5 matching bases. The TCR originated in a man between 50 and 59 years old with HIV. The sequencing used unsorted PBMCs, collected 2.2 years after starting antiretroviral therapy. Here the CDR3 is given as CASKASSNTETQYF. The DNA is as follows: TGTGCCAGCAAGGCTAGCTCTAATACGGAGACCCAGTACTTC. The reference TRBV2 and TRBJ2-5 proteins fill in what lies around the CDR3, so the full variable domain reads EPEVTQTPSHQVTQMGQEVILRCVPISNHLYFYWYRQILGQKVEFLVSFYNNEISEKSEIFDDQFSVERPDGSNFTLKIRSTKLEDSAMYFCASKASSNTETQYFGPGTRLLVL.